This paragraph reports one T cell receptor beta chain. Its antigen is currently unknown. The CDR3 runs 12 residues. V was cut by 3 bases and J by 5 bases, with 5 bases left in between. Germline-derived CDR1 and CDR2 are MNHNS and SASEGT. The data were taken from a study of lymphopenia after photon versus proton radiotherapy. Regarding the study as a whole: Post-nadir diversity loss with photons came from oligoclonal expansion, particularly CD8+ Temra cells.

Profiling relied on immunoSEQ multiplex PCR, and the TCRdb table lists in-frame clones only, not all of them. The data contain 25,000 to 30,000 clones, roughly 85% of them singletons. This sequence joins TRBV6-1 and TRBJ1-5; D is ambiguous. The sample consisted of peripheral blood, taken from a patient treated with photon-based radiotherapy. This TCR was recovered from a man aged 25-40 years with gastric cancer. The CDR3 protein is CASSDGYQPQHF. DNA of the CDR3: TGTGCCAGCAGTGATGGGTATCAGCCCCAGCATTTT.